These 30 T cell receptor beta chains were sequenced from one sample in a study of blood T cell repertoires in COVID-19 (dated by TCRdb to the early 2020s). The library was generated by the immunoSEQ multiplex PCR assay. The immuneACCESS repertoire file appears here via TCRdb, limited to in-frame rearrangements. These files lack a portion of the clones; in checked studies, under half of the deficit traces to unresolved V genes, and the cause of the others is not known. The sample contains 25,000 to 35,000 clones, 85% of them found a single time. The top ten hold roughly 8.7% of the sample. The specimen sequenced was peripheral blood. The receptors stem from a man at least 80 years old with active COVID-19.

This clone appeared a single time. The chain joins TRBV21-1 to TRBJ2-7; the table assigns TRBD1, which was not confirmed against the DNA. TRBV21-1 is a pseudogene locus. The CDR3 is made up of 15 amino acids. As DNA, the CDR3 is TGTGCCAGCAGCAAGTCGGGGACAGGGACCTACGAGCAGTACTTC. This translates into CASSKSGTGTYEQYF.

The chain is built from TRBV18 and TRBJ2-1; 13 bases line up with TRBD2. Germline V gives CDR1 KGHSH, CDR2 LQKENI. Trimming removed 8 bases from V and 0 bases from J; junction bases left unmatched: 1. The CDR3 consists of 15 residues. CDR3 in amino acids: CASRTSGSSYNEQFF. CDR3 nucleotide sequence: TGTGCCAGCCGGACTAGCGGGAGCTCCTACAATGAGCAGTTCTTC.

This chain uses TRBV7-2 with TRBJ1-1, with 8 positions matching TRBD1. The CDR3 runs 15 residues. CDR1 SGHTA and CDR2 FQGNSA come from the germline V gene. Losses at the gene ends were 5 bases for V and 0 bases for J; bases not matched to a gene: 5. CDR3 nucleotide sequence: TGTGCCAGCAGCCCGTGGACAGGGATGAACACTGAAGCTTTCTTT. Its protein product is CASSPWTGMNTEAFF.

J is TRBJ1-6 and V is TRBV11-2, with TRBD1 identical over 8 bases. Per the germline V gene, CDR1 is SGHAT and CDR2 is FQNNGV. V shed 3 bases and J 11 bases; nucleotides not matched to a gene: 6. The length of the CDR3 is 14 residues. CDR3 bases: TGTGCCAGCAGCTTGGTCCGACAGGGGACACCCCTCCACTTT. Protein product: CASSLVRQGTPLHF.

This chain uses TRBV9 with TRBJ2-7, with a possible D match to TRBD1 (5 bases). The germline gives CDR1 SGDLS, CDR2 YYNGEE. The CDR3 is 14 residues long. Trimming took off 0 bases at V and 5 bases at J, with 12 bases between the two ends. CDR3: CASSVATGSDEQYF. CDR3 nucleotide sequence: TGTGCCAGCAGCGTAGCCACAGGTTCGGACGAGCAGTACTTC.

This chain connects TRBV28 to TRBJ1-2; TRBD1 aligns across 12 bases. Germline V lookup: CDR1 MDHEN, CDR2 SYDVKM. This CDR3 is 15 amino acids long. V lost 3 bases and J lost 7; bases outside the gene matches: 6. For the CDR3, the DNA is TGTGCCAGCAGTTTTTGGGACAGGGGGCGCGGTGGCTACACCTTC. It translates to CASSFWDRGRGGYTF.

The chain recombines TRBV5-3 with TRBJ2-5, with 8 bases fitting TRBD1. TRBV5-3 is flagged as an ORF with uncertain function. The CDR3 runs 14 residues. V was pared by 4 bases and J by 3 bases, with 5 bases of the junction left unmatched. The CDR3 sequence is CARSPGTGKETQYF. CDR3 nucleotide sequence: TGTGCCAGAAGCCCAGGGACAGGTAAAGAGACCCAGTACTTC.

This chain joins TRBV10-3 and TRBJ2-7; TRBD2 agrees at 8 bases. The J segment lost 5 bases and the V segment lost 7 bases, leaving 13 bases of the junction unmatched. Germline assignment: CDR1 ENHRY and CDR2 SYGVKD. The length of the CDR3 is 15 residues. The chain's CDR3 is CAIKGGGPEGDEQYF. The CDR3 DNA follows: TGTGCCATCAAGGGCGGGGGGCCCGAAGGAGACGAGCAGTACTTC.

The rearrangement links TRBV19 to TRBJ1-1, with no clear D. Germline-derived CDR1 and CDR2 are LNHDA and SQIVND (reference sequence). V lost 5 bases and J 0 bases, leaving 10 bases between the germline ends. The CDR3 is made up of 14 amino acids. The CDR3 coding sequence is TGTGCCAGTAGTCCCGGGAGGATGAACACTGAAGCTTTCTTT. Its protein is CASSPGRMNTEAFF. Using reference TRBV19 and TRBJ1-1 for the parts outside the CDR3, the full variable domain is DGGITQSPKYLFRKEGQNVTLSCEQNLNHDAMYWYRQDPGQGLRLIYYSQIVNDFQKGDIAEGYSVSREKKESFPLTVTSAQKNPTAFYLCASSPGRMNTEAFFGQGTRLTVV.

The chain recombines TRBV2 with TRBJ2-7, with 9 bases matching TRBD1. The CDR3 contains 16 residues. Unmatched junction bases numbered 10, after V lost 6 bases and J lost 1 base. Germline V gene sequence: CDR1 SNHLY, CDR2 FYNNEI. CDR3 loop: CASRLTGTGSSYEQYF. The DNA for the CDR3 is TGTGCCAGCAGGTTAACCGGGACAGGGTCTTCCTACGAGCAGTACTTC.

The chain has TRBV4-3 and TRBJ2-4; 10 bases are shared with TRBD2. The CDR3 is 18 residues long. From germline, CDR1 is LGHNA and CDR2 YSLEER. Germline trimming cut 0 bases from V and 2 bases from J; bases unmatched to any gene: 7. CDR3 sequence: CASSQEPASGGPKNIQYF. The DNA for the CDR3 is TGCGCCAGCAGCCAAGAACCCGCTAGCGGGGGTCCCAAAAACATTCAGTACTTC.

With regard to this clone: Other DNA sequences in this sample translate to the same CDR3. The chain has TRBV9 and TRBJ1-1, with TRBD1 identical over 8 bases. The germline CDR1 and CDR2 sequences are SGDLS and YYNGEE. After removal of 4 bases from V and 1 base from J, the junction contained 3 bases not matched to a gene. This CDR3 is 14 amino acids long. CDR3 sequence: CASSPGTGNTEAFF. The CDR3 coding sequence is TGTGCCAGCAGCCCAGGGACAGGGAACACTGAAGCTTTCTTT. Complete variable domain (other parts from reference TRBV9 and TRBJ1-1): DSGVTQTPKHLITATGQRVTLRCSPRSGDLSVYWYQQSLDQGLQFLIQYYNGEERAKGNILERFSAQQFPDLHSELNLSSLELGDSALYFCASSPGTGNTEAFFGQGTRLTVV.

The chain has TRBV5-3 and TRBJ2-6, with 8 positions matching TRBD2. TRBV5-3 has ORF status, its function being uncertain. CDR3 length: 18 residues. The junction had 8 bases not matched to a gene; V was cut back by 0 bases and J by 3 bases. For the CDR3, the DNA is TGTGCCAGAAGCTTGGCCGGGCGGGGGGCTTATGGGGCCAACGTCCTGACTTTC. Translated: CARSLAGRGAYGANVLTF.

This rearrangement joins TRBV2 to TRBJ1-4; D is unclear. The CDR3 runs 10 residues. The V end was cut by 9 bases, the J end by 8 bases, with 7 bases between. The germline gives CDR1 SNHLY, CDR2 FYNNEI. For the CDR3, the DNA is TGTGCCAGTCGACTCGAAAAACTGTTTTTT. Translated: CASRLEKLFF.

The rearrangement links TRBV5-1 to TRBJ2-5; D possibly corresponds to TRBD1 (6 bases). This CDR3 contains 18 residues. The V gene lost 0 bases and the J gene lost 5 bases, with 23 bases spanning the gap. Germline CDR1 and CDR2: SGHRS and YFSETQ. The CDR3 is CASSLGRSGQTRWETQYF. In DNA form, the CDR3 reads TGCGCCAGCAGCTTGGGACGTTCCGGACAGACCCGTTGGGAGACCCAGTACTTC.

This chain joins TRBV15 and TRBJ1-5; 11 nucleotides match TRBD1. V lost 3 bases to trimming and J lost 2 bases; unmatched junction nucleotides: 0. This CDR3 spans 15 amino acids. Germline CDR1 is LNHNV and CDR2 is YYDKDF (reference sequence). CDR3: CATSRGQGGNQPQHF. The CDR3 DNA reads TGTGCCACCAGCAGGGGACAGGGGGGCAATCAGCCCCAGCATTTT.

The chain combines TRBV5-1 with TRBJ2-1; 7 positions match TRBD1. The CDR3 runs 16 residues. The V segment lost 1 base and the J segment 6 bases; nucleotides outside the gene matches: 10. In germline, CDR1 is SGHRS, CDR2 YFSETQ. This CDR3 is CASSLTGVWAFNEQFF. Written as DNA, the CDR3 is TGCGCCAGCAGCTTGACAGGGGTTTGGGCCTTCAATGAGCAGTTCTTC. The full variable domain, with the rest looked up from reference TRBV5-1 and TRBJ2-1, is KAGVTQTPRYLIKTRGQQVTLSCSPISGHRSVSWYQQTPGQGLQFLFEYFSETQRNKGNFPGRFSGRQFSNSRSEMNVSTLELGDSALYLCASSLTGVWAFNEQFFGPGTRLTVL.

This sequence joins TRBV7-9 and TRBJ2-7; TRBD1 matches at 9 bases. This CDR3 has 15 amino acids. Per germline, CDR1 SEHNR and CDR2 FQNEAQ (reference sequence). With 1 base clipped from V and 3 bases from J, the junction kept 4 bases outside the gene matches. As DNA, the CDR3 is TGTGCCAGCAGCTTAGGACAGGGGGGTTACTACGAGCAGTACTTC. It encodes CASSLGQGGYYEQYF.

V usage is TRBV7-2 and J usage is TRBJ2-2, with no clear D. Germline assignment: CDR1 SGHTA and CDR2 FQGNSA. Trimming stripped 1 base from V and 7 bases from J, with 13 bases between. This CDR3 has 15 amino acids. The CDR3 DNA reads TGTGCCAGCAGCTTAGTCCTTGGCATTGGCGGGGAGCTGTTTTTT. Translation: CASSLVLGIGGELFF.

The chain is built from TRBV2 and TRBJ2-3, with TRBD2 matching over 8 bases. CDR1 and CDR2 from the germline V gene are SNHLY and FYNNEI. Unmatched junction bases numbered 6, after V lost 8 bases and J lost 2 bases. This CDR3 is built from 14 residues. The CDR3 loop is CASRTSRDTDTQYF. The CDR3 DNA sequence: TGTGCCAGCCGGACTAGCCGGGACACAGATACGCAGTATTTT. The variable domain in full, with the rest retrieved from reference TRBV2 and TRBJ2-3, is EPEVTQTPSHQVTQMGQEVILRCVPISNHLYFYWYRQILGQKVEFLVSFYNNEISEKSEIFDDQFSVERPDGSNFTLKIRSTKLEDSAMYFCASRTSRDTDTQYFGPGTRLTVL.

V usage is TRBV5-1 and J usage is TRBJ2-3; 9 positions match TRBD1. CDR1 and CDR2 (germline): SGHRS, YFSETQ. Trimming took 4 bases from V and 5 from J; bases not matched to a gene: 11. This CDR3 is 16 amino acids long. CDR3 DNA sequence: TGCGCCAGCAGCCCAGGAACACAGGGGGCTAGAGATACGCAGTATTTT. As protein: CASSPGTQGARDTQYF.

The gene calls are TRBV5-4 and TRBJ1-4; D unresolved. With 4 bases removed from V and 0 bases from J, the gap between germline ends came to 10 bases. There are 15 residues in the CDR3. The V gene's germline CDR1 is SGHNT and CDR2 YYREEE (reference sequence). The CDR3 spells CASSPSGATNEKLFF. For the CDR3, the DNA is TGTGCCAGCAGCCCCTCAGGTGCAACTAATGAAAAACTGTTTTTT.

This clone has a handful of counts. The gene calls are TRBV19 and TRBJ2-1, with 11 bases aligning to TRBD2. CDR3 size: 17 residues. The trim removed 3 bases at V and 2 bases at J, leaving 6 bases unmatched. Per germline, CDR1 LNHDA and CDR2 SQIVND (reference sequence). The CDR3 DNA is TGTGCCAGTAGTATCCGAGAACTAGCGGGGGCCTACAATGAGCAGTTCTTC. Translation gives CASSIRELAGAYNEQFF. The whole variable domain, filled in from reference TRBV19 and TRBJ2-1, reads DGGITQSPKYLFRKEGQNVTLSCEQNLNHDAMYWYRQDPGQGLRLIYYSQIVNDFQKGDIAEGYSVSREKKESFPLTVTSAQKNPTAFYLCASSIRELAGAYNEQFFGPGTRLTVL.

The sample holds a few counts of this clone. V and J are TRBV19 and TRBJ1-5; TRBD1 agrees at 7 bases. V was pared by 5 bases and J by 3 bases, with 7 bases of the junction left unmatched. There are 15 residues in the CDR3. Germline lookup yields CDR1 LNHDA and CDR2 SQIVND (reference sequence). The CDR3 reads CASSPSGQLNQPQHF. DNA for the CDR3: TGTGCCAGTAGTCCGTCGGGACAGCTCAATCAGCCCCAGCATTTT.

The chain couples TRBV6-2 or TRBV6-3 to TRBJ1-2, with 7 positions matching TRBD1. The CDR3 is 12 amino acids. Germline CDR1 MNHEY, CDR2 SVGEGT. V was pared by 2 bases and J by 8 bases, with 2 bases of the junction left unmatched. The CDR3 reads CASSYHRGGYTF. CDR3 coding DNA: TGTGCCAGCAGTTACCACAGGGGCGGCTACACCTTC.

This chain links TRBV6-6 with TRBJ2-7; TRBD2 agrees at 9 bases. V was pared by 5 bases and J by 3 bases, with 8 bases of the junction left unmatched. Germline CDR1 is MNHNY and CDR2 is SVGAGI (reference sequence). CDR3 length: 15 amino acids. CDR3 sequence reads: CASSRAGGGFYEQYF. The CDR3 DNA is TGTGCCAGCAGTAGGGCGGGAGGGGGATTCTACGAGCAGTACTTC.

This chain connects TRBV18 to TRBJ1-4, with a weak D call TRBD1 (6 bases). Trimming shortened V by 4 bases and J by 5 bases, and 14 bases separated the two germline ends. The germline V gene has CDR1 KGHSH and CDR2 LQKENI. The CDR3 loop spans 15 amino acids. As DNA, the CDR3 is TGTGCCAGCTCACAAGGCGACAGGAAAAATGAAAAACTGTTTTTT. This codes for CASSQGDRKNEKLFF.

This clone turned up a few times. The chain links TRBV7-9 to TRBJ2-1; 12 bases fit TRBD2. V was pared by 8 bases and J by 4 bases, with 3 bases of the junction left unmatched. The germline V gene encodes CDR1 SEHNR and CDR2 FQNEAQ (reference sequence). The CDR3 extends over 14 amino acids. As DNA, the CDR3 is TGTGCCAGCCTAGGACTAGCGGGGTACAATGAGCAGTTCTTC. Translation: CASLGLAGYNEQFF. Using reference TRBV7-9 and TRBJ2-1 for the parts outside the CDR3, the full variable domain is DTGVSQNPRHKITKRGQNVTFRCDPISEHNRLYWYRQTLGQGPEFLTYFQNEAQLEKSRLLSDRFSAERPKGSFSTLEIQRTEQGDSAMYLCASLGLAGYNEQFFGPGTRLTVL.

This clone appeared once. This chain's CDR3 is CASSQVEGKETQYF. Here the CDR3 DNA reads TGTGCCAGCAGCCAAGTGGAGGGAAAAGAGACCCAGTACTTC. The chain couples TRBV3-1 (or the pseudogene TRBV3-2) to TRBJ2-5; maybe TRBD2 (6 bases). This CDR3 has 14 residues. With 1 base removed from V and 3 bases from J, the gap between germline ends came to 9 bases. Germline V gene data show CDR1 as LGHDT and CDR2 as YNNKEL (reference sequence).

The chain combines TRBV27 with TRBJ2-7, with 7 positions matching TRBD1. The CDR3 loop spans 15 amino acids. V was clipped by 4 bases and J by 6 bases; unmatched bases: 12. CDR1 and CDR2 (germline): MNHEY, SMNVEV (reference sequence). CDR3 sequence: CASSSRQGLPGEQYF. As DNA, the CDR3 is TGTGCCAGCAGTTCTCGACAGGGTCTCCCGGGCGAGCAGTACTTC.